This TCR beta chain was profiled in a study of blood T cell repertoires in COVID-19. The wider study: Acute-phase and convalescent COVID-19 samples originated in the United States, Italy and Spain. T cells, B-cell-depleted T cells, or PBMCs supplied cDNA or gDNA.

Authors' data handling: Estimated nucleated cell counts came from reference gene primer amplification. The assay was immunoSEQ multiplex PCR, and TCRdb's table has in-frame clones only and misses some. D and trimming come from the DNA, and the V and J calls and clone size come from that table. The data contain over 350,000 clones, 86% of them singletons. Losses at the gene ends were 5 bases for V and 0 bases for J; bases not matched to a gene: 0. The CDR3 length is 14 residues. In germline, CDR1 is MNHEY, CDR2 SMNVEV (reference sequence). This chain connects TRBV27 to TRBJ2-3, with TRBD2 identical over 9 bases. The TCR sequence derives from a woman in her 30s with active or convalescent COVID-19. Material for sequencing was peripheral blood. The CDR3 DNA sequence: TGTGCCAGCAGTCTAGCGGGAAGCACAGATACGCAGTATTTT. Translated, it gives CASSLAGSTDTQYF.